This entry features one TCR beta chain sequence. Antigen: not known. This entry belongs to a study of regulatory T cells in long-lasting Graves disease. Study-level points and caveats: Newly diagnosed Graves' patients had higher TCR diversity than persistent ones. Persistent disease exhibited a predilection for TRBV28, TRBJ1-2 and TRBJ2-5.

V was pared by 8 bases and J by 2 bases, with 8 bases of the junction left unmatched. The CDR3 is 15 residues long. Germline V gene lookup returns CDR1 KGHSH and CDR2 LQKENI. Researchers made TCR beta libraries by using iRepertoire HTBI primers and running Arm-PCR on CDR3 regions. In TCRdb, the multiplex PCR reads were re-called with MiXCR into one record per CDR3 protein. The sample includes about 430,000 distinct CDR3 sequences, around 16% seen only once; the top ten take about 8%. Time point denoted: newly diagnosed GD, antithyroid drugs for less than 3 months. Scientists built the TCR library using RNA that was extracted from PBMCs. The data were also submitted as part of a second study, on T cells in Graves' hyperthyroidism and ophthalmopathy. Turning to that study: Recently diagnosed hyperthyroidism of less than 2 months' duration affected patients aged 18 to 65.

The gene calls are TRBV18 and TRBJ2-3; 9 positions agree with TRBD1. The specimen comprised peripheral blood mononuclear cells (PBMCs), sampled at new diagnosis, from a patient treated with antithyroid drugs. The TCR sequence derives from a woman aged 35 to 49 with Graves disease. CDR3: CASRTRTGATDTQYF. DNA for the CDR3: TGTGCCAGCCGAACCCGGACAGGGGCCACAGATACGCAGTATTTT.